Listed below are T cell receptor beta chains from one sample, sequenced in a study of blood T cell repertoires in COVID-19. Using immunoSEQ multiplex PCR, the repertoire was profiled, and TCRdb retains in-frame clones only, with some absent. The profile covers approximately 140,000 clones, with more than 75% appearing a single time and 2% to 2.5% taken by the ten largest. The specimen was peripheral blood. The receptors were gathered from a man between 70 and 80 years old with active COVID-19. The CDR3 runs from the conserved cysteine through the conserved F or W. Each record gives: D gene, J gene, V gene, clone size, CDR3 DNA, CDR3 protein. D genes are given only for firm matches. Only part of the rows carry a size: once, few, many, or a class if the clone is expanded.

d_call: TRBD2; j_call: TRBJ2-2; v_call: TRBV24-1; clone_size: .; cdr3_nt: TGTGCCACCAGTCGGGGGGGGCTGAACACCGGGGAGCTGTTTTTT; cdr3_aa: CATSRGGLNTGELFF
d_call: .; j_call: TRBJ2-7; v_call: TRBV12-3/TRBV12-4; clone_size: .; cdr3_nt: TGTGCCAGCAGCCCCGGGGTTAAGGAGTACTTC; cdr3_aa: CASSPGVKEYF
d_call: .; j_call: TRBJ2-1; v_call: TRBV5-1; clone_size: .; cdr3_nt: TGCGCCAGCAGCTTGGCTAGCGCCTACTCCTACAATGAGCAGTTCTTC; cdr3_aa: CASSLASAYSYNEQFF
d_call: TRBD1; j_call: TRBJ2-1; v_call: TRBV27; clone_size: .; cdr3_nt: TGTGCCAGCAGTTTAGAGCAGGGGGCGGGTAATGAGCAGTTCTTC; cdr3_aa: CASSLEQGAGNEQFF
d_call: .; j_call: TRBJ2-7; v_call: TRBV28; clone_size: .; cdr3_nt: TGTGCCAGCAGTCGTATACCCAGCGGGACAAACGAGCAGTACTTC; cdr3_aa: CASSRIPSGTNEQYF
d_call: .; j_call: TRBJ1-5; v_call: TRBV4-2; clone_size: .; cdr3_nt: TGTGCCAGCAGCCAAGAGGCGGTAAGTGGCAATCAGCCCCAGCATTTT; cdr3_aa: CASSQEAVSGNQPQHF
d_call: .; j_call: TRBJ2-2; v_call: TRBV3-1/TRBV3-2; clone_size: .; cdr3_nt: TGTGCCAGCAGCCAACGCGGGACCGGGGAGCTGTTTTTT; cdr3_aa: CASSQRGTGELFF
d_call: .; j_call: TRBJ1-1; v_call: TRBV7-9; clone_size: once; cdr3_nt: TGTGCCAGCAGCCCCGCAGGGGCTGGGATGAACACTGAAGCTTTCTTT; cdr3_aa: CASSPAGAGMNTEAFF
d_call: TRBD1; j_call: TRBJ1-2; v_call: TRBV6-2/TRBV6-3; clone_size: .; cdr3_nt: TGTGCCAGCAGTGGAGGACAGGGATCTTATGGCTACACCTTC; cdr3_aa: CASSGGQGSYGYTF
d_call: TRBD2; j_call: TRBJ2-1; v_call: TRBV28; clone_size: .; cdr3_nt: TGTGCCAGCAGTTTAGGCGGGAGGGCTCTGGAGCAGTTCTTC; cdr3_aa: CASSLGGRALEQFF
d_call: TRBD2; j_call: TRBJ2-1; v_call: TRBV24-1; clone_size: .; cdr3_nt: TGTGCCACCAGTGATTTGGGGGCGGGAGTCTACAATGAGCAGTTCTTC; cdr3_aa: CATSDLGAGVYNEQFF
d_call: .; j_call: TRBJ2-3; v_call: TRBV14; clone_size: .; cdr3_nt: TGTGCCAGCAGCCCCTATGGGGCGTACGAAGATACGCAGTATTTT; cdr3_aa: CASSPYGAYEDTQYF
d_call: .; j_call: TRBJ2-3; v_call: TRBV24-1; clone_size: .; cdr3_nt: TGTGCCACCAGTGATGTACGGTCTCCCACAGATACGCAGTATTTT; cdr3_aa: CATSDVRSPTDTQYF
d_call: TRBD1; j_call: TRBJ2-3; v_call: TRBV29-1; clone_size: .; cdr3_nt: TGCAGCGTTGTGGTGACAGGGTCTAATACGCAGTATTTT; cdr3_aa: CSVVVTGSNTQYF
d_call: .; j_call: TRBJ2-7; v_call: TRBV27; clone_size: .; cdr3_nt: TGTGCCAGCAGTCCCCACCTATCCTACGAGCAGTACTTC; cdr3_aa: CASSPHLSYEQYF
d_call: TRBD1; j_call: TRBJ2-1; v_call: TRBV3-1/TRBV3-2; clone_size: once; cdr3_nt: TGTGCCAGCACCGACAGGGGGTGGAATGAGCAGTTCTTC; cdr3_aa: CASTDRGWNEQFF
d_call: .; j_call: TRBJ2-3; v_call: TRBV4-3; clone_size: .; cdr3_nt: TGCGCCAGCAGCCCTACGCAGCAGAGCGCAGATACGCAGTATTTT; cdr3_aa: CASSPTQQSADTQYF
d_call: TRBD1; j_call: TRBJ1-2; v_call: TRBV28; clone_size: .; cdr3_nt: TGTGCCAGCAGTTTCCAAAACAGGGGGCCGGATGGCTACACCTTC; cdr3_aa: CASSFQNRGPDGYTF
d_call: TRBD2; j_call: TRBJ2-5; v_call: TRBV28; clone_size: once; cdr3_nt: TGTGCCACCGCTGGCGGGGGGGCAGAAGAGACCCAGTACTTC; cdr3_aa: CATAGGGAEETQYF
d_call: .; j_call: TRBJ1-2; v_call: TRBV2; clone_size: .; cdr3_nt: TGTGCCAGCAGGCTGGGCGGCTACACCTTC; cdr3_aa: CASRLGGYTF
d_call: .; j_call: TRBJ2-5; v_call: TRBV28; clone_size: .; cdr3_nt: TGTGCCAGCACCCCGGGCGGGAAAGGAAAGACCCAGTACTTC; cdr3_aa: CASTPGGKGKTQYF
d_call: TRBD2; j_call: TRBJ2-1; v_call: TRBV5-1; clone_size: .; cdr3_nt: TGCGCCAGCAGCTCACCTCCCCCTAGCGGGAGGCATAATGAGCAGTTCTTC; cdr3_aa: CASSSPPPSGRHNEQFF
d_call: .; j_call: TRBJ2-2; v_call: TRBV19; clone_size: .; cdr3_nt: TGTGCCAGTAGTCCTCTTAAGGGAGGGGGGACCGGGGAGCTGTTTTTT; cdr3_aa: CASSPLKGGGTGELFF
d_call: .; j_call: TRBJ2-4; v_call: TRBV21-1; clone_size: .; cdr3_nt: TGTGCCAGCAGTGGGGGGGTACTAGCCAAAAACATTCAGTACTTC; cdr3_aa: CASSGGVLAKNIQYF
d_call: TRBD1; j_call: TRBJ2-1; v_call: TRBV27; clone_size: .; cdr3_nt: TGTGCCAGCAGTCCCAAGATCTTCTCGGGACAGGGGGAACTAGGGGAGCAGTTCTTC; cdr3_aa: CASSPKIFSGQGELGEQFF
d_call: TRBD1; j_call: TRBJ2-5; v_call: TRBV19; clone_size: .; cdr3_nt: TGTGCCAGTAGTATTATTTCGGGACAGGCCTCCCAAGAGACCCAGTACTTC; cdr3_aa: CASSIISGQASQETQYF
d_call: TRBD2; j_call: TRBJ2-2; v_call: TRBV15; clone_size: .; cdr3_nt: TGTGCCACCAGCTTCGGGGGGACCGGGGAGCTGTTTTTT; cdr3_aa: CATSFGGTGELFF
d_call: TRBD1; j_call: TRBJ1-6; v_call: TRBV25-1; clone_size: few; cdr3_nt: TGTGCCACCAGCGACAGGGGGACTTCACCCCTCCACTTT; cdr3_aa: CATSDRGTSPLHF
d_call: .; j_call: TRBJ1-3; v_call: TRBV7-9; clone_size: once; cdr3_nt: TGTGCCAGCAGCCCTCGGACCGGGGGAGACACCATATATTTT; cdr3_aa: CASSPRTGGDTIYF
d_call: TRBD1; j_call: TRBJ1-4; v_call: TRBV18; clone_size: .; cdr3_nt: TGTGCCAGCTCACCACCGGGCAGGGGGCACGAAAAACTGTTTTTT; cdr3_aa: CASSPPGRGHEKLFF
d_call: .; j_call: TRBJ2-5; v_call: TRBV20-1; clone_size: .; cdr3_nt: TGCAGTGCAAGTGGGCCTGAGGTAACCCAGTACTTC; cdr3_aa: CSASGPEVTQYF
d_call: .; j_call: TRBJ2-5; v_call: TRBV5-1; clone_size: .; cdr3_nt: TGCGCCAGCAGCTTGGGCGGCCAAGAGACCCAGTACTTC; cdr3_aa: CASSLGGQETQYF
d_call: TRBD1; j_call: TRBJ1-1; v_call: TRBV5-1; clone_size: .; cdr3_nt: TGCGCCAGCAGCTTGGTGGCGGGACAGGGGAGCACTGAAGCTTTCTTT; cdr3_aa: CASSLVAGQGSTEAFF